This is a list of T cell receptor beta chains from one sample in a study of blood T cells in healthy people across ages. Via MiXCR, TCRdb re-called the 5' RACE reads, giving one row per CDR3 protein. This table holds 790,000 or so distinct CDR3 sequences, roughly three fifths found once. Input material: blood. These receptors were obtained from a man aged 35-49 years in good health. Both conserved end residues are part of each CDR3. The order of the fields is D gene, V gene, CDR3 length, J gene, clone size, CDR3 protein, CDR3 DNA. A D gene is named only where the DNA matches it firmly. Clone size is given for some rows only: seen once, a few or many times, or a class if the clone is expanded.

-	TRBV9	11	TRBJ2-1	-	CASSPGAGQFF	TGTGCCAGCAGCCCCGGGGCGGGGCAGTTCTTC
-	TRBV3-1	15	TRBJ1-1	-	CASSQAPGQETEAFF	TGTGCCAGCAGCCAAGCCCCGGGACAAGAGACTGAAGCTTTCTTT
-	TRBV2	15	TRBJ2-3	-	CASSENQGRPDTQYF	TGTGCCAGCAGTGAAAATCAGGGGCGCCCAGATACGCAGTATTTT
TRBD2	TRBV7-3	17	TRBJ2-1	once	CASSLTLTSGRGSEQFF	TGTGCCAGCAGCTTAACCCTAACTAGCGGGAGGGGGAGTGAGCAGTTCTTC
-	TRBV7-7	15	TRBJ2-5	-	CASSSDGPRGETQYF	TGTGCCAGCAGCTCGGACGGACCGCGGGGAGAGACCCAGTACTTC
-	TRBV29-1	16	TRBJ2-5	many	CSVEGGPGSRGETQYF	TGCAGCGTTGAAGGGGGGCCGGGATCCAGGGGAGAGACCCAGTACTTC
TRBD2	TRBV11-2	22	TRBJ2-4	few	CASSSTLLNLAGGKGAKNIQYF	TGTGCCAGCAGCTCCACCCTGTTAAACCTGGCGGGAGGGAAGGGAGCCAAAAACATTCAGTACTTC
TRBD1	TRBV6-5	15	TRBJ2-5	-	CASSYTLGQGETQYF	TGTGCCAGCAGTTATACCCTGGGACAGGGGGAGACCCAGTACTTC
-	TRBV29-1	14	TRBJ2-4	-	CSVGEENSFSIQYF	TGCAGCGTTGGCGAGGAGAACTCCTTTTCCATTCAGTACTTC
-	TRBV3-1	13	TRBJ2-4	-	CASSQDLNNEQYF	TGTGCCAGCAGCCAGGACCTAAACAATGAGCAGTACTTC
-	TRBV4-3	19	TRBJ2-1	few	CASSHPRGAPVWDYNEQFF	TGCGCCAGCAGCCACCCCAGGGGGGCCCCTGTATGGGACTACAATGAGCAGTTCTTC
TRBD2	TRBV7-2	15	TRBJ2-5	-	CASSRGGRSGETQYF	TGTGCCAGCAGCCGGGGGGGCCGGTCAGGAGAGACCCAGTACTTC
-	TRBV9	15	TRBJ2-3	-	CASSVGLGGTDTQYF	TGTGCCAGCAGCGTAGGACTGGGTGGGACAGATACGCAGTATTTT
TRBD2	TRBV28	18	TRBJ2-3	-	CASSSPGLAGAGTDTQYF	TGTGCCAGCAGTTCGCCGGGACTAGCGGGAGCCGGCACAGATACGCAGTATTTT
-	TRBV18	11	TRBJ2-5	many	CASSSQETQYF	TGTGCCAGCAGCTCCCAAGAGACCCAGTACTTC
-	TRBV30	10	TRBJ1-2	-	CAWSKQGFTF	TGTGCCTGGAGTAAACAGGGTTTCACCTTC
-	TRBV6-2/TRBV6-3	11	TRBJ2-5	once	CASGDGGTQYF	TGTGCCAGCGGAGACGGGGGGACCCAGTACTTC
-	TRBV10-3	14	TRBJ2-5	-	CAISGETRSETQYF	TGTGCCATCAGTGGAGAGACAAGGTCGGAGACCCAGTACTTC
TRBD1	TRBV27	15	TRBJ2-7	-	CASRRTTQGLYEQYF	TGTGCCAGCCGACGCACCACACAGGGGCTCTACGAGCAGTACTTC
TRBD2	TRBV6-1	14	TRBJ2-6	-	CASRRGAGANVLTF	TGTGCCAGCCGTCGGGGGGCTGGGGCCAACGTCCTGACTTTC
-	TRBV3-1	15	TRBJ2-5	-	CASSQIQGWQETQYF	TGTGCCAGCAGCCAAATCCAGGGATGGCAAGAGACCCAGTACTTC
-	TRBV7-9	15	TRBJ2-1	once	CASSIDPTQGNEQFF	TGTGCCAGCAGCATAGACCCTACTCAGGGAAATGAGCAGTTCTTC
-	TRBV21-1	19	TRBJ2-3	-	CASSASQRLDPEGADTQYF	TGTGCCAGCAGCGCCTCCCAGCGATTGGACCCCGAAGGGGCAGATACGCAGTATTTT
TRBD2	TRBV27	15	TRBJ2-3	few	CASSLFRLAPDTQYF	TGTGCCAGCAGTTTATTCCGACTAGCGCCAGATACGCAGTATTTT
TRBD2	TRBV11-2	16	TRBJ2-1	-	CASSDTHSGRYNEQFF	TGTGCCAGCAGCGATACCCATAGCGGGAGGTACAATGAGCAGTTCTTC
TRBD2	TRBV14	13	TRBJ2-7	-	CASSQAGVHEQYF	TGTGCCAGCAGCCAGGCGGGAGTGCACGAGCAGTACTTC
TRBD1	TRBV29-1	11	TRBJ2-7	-	CSAATGSEQYF	TGCAGCGCCGCGACAGGGAGCGAGCAGTACTTC
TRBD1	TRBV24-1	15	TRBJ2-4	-	CATSDGTGRSNIQYF	TGTGCCACCAGTGATGGGACAGGGAGGTCGAACATTCAGTACTTC
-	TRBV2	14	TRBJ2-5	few	CAITQSRGQETQYF	TGTGCCATCACCCAATCCAGGGGTCAAGAGACCCAGTACTTC
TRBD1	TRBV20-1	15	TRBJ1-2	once	CSATGTGASDYGYTF	TGCAGTGCTACCGGGACAGGGGCATCTGACTATGGCTACACCTTC
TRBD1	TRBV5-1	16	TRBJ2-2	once	CASSLRTGDNTGELFF	TGCGCCAGCAGCTTGCGGACAGGGGACAACACCGGGGAGCTGTTTTTT
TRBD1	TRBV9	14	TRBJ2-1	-	CASSPRQGRHEQFF	TGTGCCAGCAGCCCGAGACAGGGTCGACATGAGCAGTTCTTC
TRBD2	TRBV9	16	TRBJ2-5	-	CASSEGLAGYAETQYF	TGTGCCAGCAGCGAGGGACTAGCGGGATATGCAGAGACCCAGTACTTC
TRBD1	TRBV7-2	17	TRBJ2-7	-	CASSAQLQGKTLYEQYF	TGTGCCAGCAGCGCACAGCTACAGGGGAAGACTCTCTACGAGCAGTACTTC
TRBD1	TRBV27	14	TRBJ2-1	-	CASSLDRGSSEQFF	TGTGCCAGCAGTTTGGACAGGGGATCTAGTGAGCAGTTCTTC
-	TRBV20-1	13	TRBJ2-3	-	CSARDTGSDTQYF	TGCAGTGCTAGAGATACGGGTTCAGATACGCAGTATTTT
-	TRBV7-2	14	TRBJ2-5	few	CASSLAIEYREQYF	TGTGCCAGCAGCTTAGCGATTGAGTATAGGGAGCAGTACTTC
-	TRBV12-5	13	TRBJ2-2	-	CASQPSKPGELFF	TGTGCTAGTCAACCTTCCAAACCCGGGGAGCTGTTTTTT
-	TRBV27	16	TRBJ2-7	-	CASSFYVEDHFYEQYF	TGTGCCAGCAGTTTTTATGTCGAGGATCACTTCTACGAGCAGTACTTC
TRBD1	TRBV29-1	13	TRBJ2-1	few	CSVGATGENEQFF	TGCAGCGTGGGGGCAACAGGGGAAAATGAGCAGTTCTTC
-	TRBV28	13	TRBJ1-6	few	CASSRDSNSPLHF	TGTGCCAGCAGTCGGGATTCGAATTCACCCCTCCACTTT
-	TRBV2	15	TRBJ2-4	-	CASSETVKAKNIQYF	TGTGCCAGCAGTGAGACAGTGAAAGCCAAAAACATTCAGTACTTC
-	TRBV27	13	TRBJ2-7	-	CASSVWQGYEQYF	TGTGCCAGCAGTGTGTGGCAGGGCTACGAGCAGTACTTC
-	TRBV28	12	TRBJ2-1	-	CASTGPAQEQFF	TGTGCCAGCACAGGGCCAGCCCAAGAGCAGTTCTTC